Listed below are T cell receptor beta chains from one sample, sequenced in a study of OX40 agonist ivuxolimab in advanced cancers. The table came from immunoSEQ multiplex PCR; TCRdb's copy has only in-frame clones and leaves some out. This table holds 48,000 or so clones, around 90% found once. The material was CD4+ or CD8+ T cells sorted from blood, obtained in a trial of the OX40 agonist ivuxolimab. The receptors come from an adult with an advanced solid tumor such as melanoma, head and neck, liver or kidney cancer. The CDR3 runs from the conserved cysteine through the conserved F or W. The D gene is left open where the match is weak. Expanded clones get a size class; other rows say once, few or many, or leave the size out.

J: TRBJ1-1
size: few
V: TRBV7-9
D: NA
DNA: TGTGCCAGCAGCTTAGCCCTGGGGGGGGCTGAAGCTTTCTTT
CDR3: CASSLALGGAEAFF

J: TRBJ2-1
size: NA
V: TRBV7-8
D: NA
DNA: TGTGCCAGCAGCTTACGGGGTAATGAGCAGTTCTTC
CDR3: CASSLRGNEQFF

J: TRBJ1-1
size: NA
V: TRBV6-1
D: TRBD1
DNA: TGTGCCAGCAGCTTGACAGGGAGTAACACTGAAGCTTTCTTT
CDR3: CASSLTGSNTEAFF

J: TRBJ1-1
size: NA
V: TRBV7-9
D: NA
DNA: TGTGCCAGCACATCCGGGACGGCCAACACTGAAGCTTTCTTT
CDR3: CASTSGTANTEAFF

J: TRBJ2-7
size: NA
V: TRBV11-2
D: TRBD1
DNA: TGTGCCAGCAGGGGGACAGGGGGCCGGGAGCAGTACTTC
CDR3: CASRGTGGREQYF

J: TRBJ2-2
size: NA
V: TRBV7-8
D: TRBD2
DNA: TGTGCCAGCAGCTTAGGAAGTAGCGGGGGGGCCAGACTCGGGGAGCTGTTTTTT
CDR3: CASSLGSSGGARLGELFF

J: TRBJ1-1
size: NA
V: TRBV15
D: NA
DNA: TGTGCCACCACCTCCAAGTTTGGCTACACTGAAGCTTTCTTT
CDR3: CATTSKFGYTEAFF

J: TRBJ1-5
size: NA
V: TRBV28
D: NA
DNA: TGTGCCAGCAGTCGGACATCTCATCAGCCCCAGCATTTT
CDR3: CASSRTSHQPQHF

J: TRBJ1-1
size: once
V: TRBV27
D: NA
DNA: TGTGCCAGCAGCCCCATGGTGAGGGGGGGCACTGAAGCTTTCTTT
CDR3: CASSPMVRGGTEAFF

J: TRBJ2-1
size: NA
V: TRBV4-1
D: TRBD1
DNA: TGCGCCAGCAGCCAGGGACAGTACAGTGAGCAGTTCTTC
CDR3: CASSQGQYSEQFF

J: TRBJ1-5
size: NA
V: TRBV28
D: NA
DNA: TGTGCCAGCACCCCCAGCCACCTTAATCAGCCCCAGCATTTT
CDR3: CASTPSHLNQPQHF

J: TRBJ2-2
size: once
V: TRBV29-1
D: NA
DNA: TGCAGCGTTGAAGGCGGGGCAGGGCCCACCGGGGAGCTGTTTTTT
CDR3: CSVEGGAGPTGELFF